The rows below give T cell receptor beta chains drawn from one sample of a study of Ad26.COV2.S vaccination and SARS-CoV-2 variants. Measured with immunoSEQ multiplex PCR; TCRdb has only the in-frame clones, and not every one. This sample has fewer than 400,000 clones, with 85% found just once. The sequences come from peripheral blood, collected in a trial of Ad26.COV2.S vaccine versus placebo. Every receptor here comes from a person aged 18 to 65 who received the Ad26.COV2.S COVID-19 vaccine or a placebo. Each CDR3 is given with its conserved first and last residue. A D gene is named only where the DNA matches it firmly. A clone size is listed for some rows: how often the clone was seen (once, few, many), or a class if it is expanded.

clone_size	v_call	j_call	d_call	cdr3_nt	cdr3_aa
-	TRBV3-1/TRBV3-2	TRBJ2-1	TRBD2	TGTGCCAGCAGCCAAGCAGGTGAGCGGGGTGAGCAGTTCTTC	CASSQAGERGEQFF
-	TRBV5-6	TRBJ2-5	-	TGTGCCAGCAACCTCTTTCAATCTGGTGAGACCCAGTACTTC	CASNLFQSGETQYF
-	TRBV9	TRBJ1-3	-	TGTGCCAGCAGCGTCCAGGGTGGGAGCTCTGGAAACACCATATATTTT	CASSVQGGSSGNTIYF
-	TRBV18	TRBJ2-5	-	TGTGCCAGCTCACCACTCGGGGGTCTACAAGAGACCCAGTACTTC	CASSPLGGLQETQYF
-	TRBV19	TRBJ1-1	-	TGTGCCACCAAGACGGTTGGGGGGGCCAAGAACACTGAAGCTTTCTTT	CATKTVGGAKNTEAFF
-	TRBV10-3	TRBJ1-3	TRBD1	TGTGCCATCAGTCTGGAGGACAGGGTTCCTGGAAACACCATATATTTT	CAISLEDRVPGNTIYF
-	TRBV24-1	TRBJ1-5	-	TGTGCCACCAGTGATTCACAGGGTCAGCCCCAGCATTTT	CATSDSQGQPQHF
-	TRBV5-1	TRBJ2-7	-	TGCGCCAGCAGCTTGTTGGGGGAGCAGTACTTC	CASSLLGEQYF
-	TRBV7-9	TRBJ2-7	-	TGTGCCAGCAGCTACGACCGGGACTGGGTGGGGGAGCAGTACTTC	CASSYDRDWVGEQYF
-	TRBV5-1	TRBJ2-1	TRBD1	TGCGCCACCTGGGGGGGACAGGGGATTTACAATGAGCAGTTCTTC	CATWGGQGIYNEQFF
-	TRBV3-1/TRBV3-2	TRBJ1-6	-	TGTGCCAGCAGCCAATGGACCGGCGGTCAAAATTCACCCCTCCACTTT	CASSQWTGGQNSPLHF
-	TRBV30	TRBJ2-3	TRBD1	TGTGCCGGACAGGTGGTCACAGATACGCAGTATTTT	CAGQVVTDTQYF
-	TRBV5-4	TRBJ2-1	TRBD2	TGTGCCAGCAGCTTGAGTCGAGGACTAGCGGGGACTTACAATGAGCAGTTCTTC	CASSLSRGLAGTYNEQFF
-	TRBV6-9	TRBJ2-7	TRBD1	TGTGCCAGCAGTTATCGACGGCACAGGGGGCTGGTATCCTACGAGCAGTACTTC	CASSYRRHRGLVSYEQYF
few	TRBV9	TRBJ1-2	-	TGTGCCAGCAGCGTAGGGCACAATATCGCAATTAACTATGGCTACACCTTC	CASSVGHNIAINYGYTF
-	TRBV7-3	TRBJ2-1	-	TGTGCCAGCAGCTTAACGGGGCGGGCCTACAATGAGCAGTTCTTC	CASSLTGRAYNEQFF
-	TRBV6-1	TRBJ2-1	-	TGTGCCAGCAGTGACGGGCAGGAGGTCAATGAGCAGTTCTTC	CASSDGQEVNEQFF
-	TRBV3-1/TRBV3-2	TRBJ2-7	-	TGTGCCAGCAGCCAGGGCTTGCGGTACGAGCAGTACTTC	CASSQGLRYEQYF
-	TRBV5-4	TRBJ2-5	TRBD2	TGTGCCAGCAGCCCCCCACCAGGACTAGCGGGGGGGGTAGAGACCCAGTACTTC	CASSPPPGLAGGVETQYF
-	TRBV4-2	TRBJ2-7	-	TGTGCCAGCAGCCAAGGCGGCTACGAGCAGTACTTC	CASSQGGYEQYF